This passage covers 32 T cell receptor beta chains from one sample sequenced in a study of cytomegalovirus exposure and HLA in healthy donors. Primers for the PCR totalled 60 Vbeta and 13 Jbeta. TCRdb's table, derived via immunoSEQ multiplex PCR, lists solely in-frame clones and lacks some. This sample has approximately 150,000 clones, with 70% to 80% found just once. Sequences were obtained from PBMCs. These receptors were taken from a man younger than 45 in good health and CMV-seronegative.

The rearrangement joins TRBV2 to TRBJ1-5, with D perhaps TRBD1 (5 bases). Germline lookup yields CDR1 SNHLY and CDR2 FYNNEI. Trimming shortened V by 0 bases and J by 4 bases, and 16 bases separated the two germline ends. This CDR3 contains 17 residues. CDR3 region: CASSEAQGSRENQPQHF. The CDR3 bases are TGTGCCAGCAGTGAAGCCCAGGGCTCCCGAGAAAATCAGCCCCAGCATTTT.

The chain joins TRBV15 to TRBJ1-6; maybe TRBD1 (6 bases). The ends were cut back, 3 bases at V and 6 bases at J, with 15 bases in the middle. This CDR3 has 16 amino acids. Germline V CDR1 and CDR2: LNHNV, YYDKDF (reference sequence). CDR3 in amino acids: CATSRDRTRFNSPLHF. In DNA, the CDR3 is TGTGCCACCAGCAGGGACAGAACGCGTTTTAATTCACCCCTCCACTTT.

This chain connects TRBV18 to TRBJ1-4; D perhaps matches TRBD1 (6 bases). This CDR3 has 15 amino acids. Trimming pared 3 bases from V and 7 bases from J, leaving 15 bases between. Germline assignment: CDR1 KGHSH and CDR2 LQKENI. The CDR3 loop reads CASSPRTAEGEKLFF. CDR3 DNA: TGTGCCAGCTCACCCCGGACAGCTGAAGGTGAAAAACTGTTTTTT.

The CDR3 loop reads CASSDPRVFEKLFF. As DNA, the CDR3 is TGTGCCAGCAGCGACCCCAGGGTTTTCGAAAAACTGTTTTTT. V gene TRBV7-9 combines with J gene TRBJ1-4, with a possible D match to TRBD1 (5 bases). V lost 5 bases to trimming and J lost 8 bases, with 15 bases between them. Germline CDR1 is SEHNR and CDR2 is FQNEAQ (reference sequence). The CDR3 contains 14 residues. Supplemented by reference TRBV7-9 and TRBJ1-4, the full variable domain reads DTGVSQNPRHKITKRGQNVTFRCDPISEHNRLYWYRQTLGQGPEFLTYFQNEAQLEKSRLLSDRFSAERPKGSFSTLEIQRTEQGDSAMYLCASSDPRVFEKLFFGSGTQLSVL.

CDR3 nucleotide sequence: TGTGCCAGCAGCTCACTAGCGGGAGACCGGGATACGCAGTATTTT. This codes for CASSSLAGDRDTQYF. V and J are TRBV5-6 and TRBJ2-3; 11 bases match TRBD2. The CDR3 length is 15 residues. The ends lost 3 bases at V and 6 bases at J; junction bases unmatched: 6. The V gene's germline CDR1 is SGHDT and CDR2 YYEEEE.

The V and J genes are TRBV5-1 and TRBJ1-5, with TRBD1 as a possible D gene (6 bases). With 4 bases removed from V and 1 base from J, the gap between germline ends came to 15 bases. CDR1 and CDR2 (germline): SGHRS, YFSETQ. The CDR3 is 16 residues long. The CDR3 DNA reads TGCGCCAGCAGCGAACAGGGAAGGTCGAGCAATCAGCCCCAGCATTTT. Its protein is CASSEQGRSSNQPQHF.

This rearrangement joins TRBV5-4 to TRBJ2-5, with TRBD1 identical over 8 bases. The CDR3 consists of 14 residues. Germline V lookup: CDR1 SGHNT, CDR2 YYREEE (reference sequence). V trimming: 4 bases; J trimming: 3 bases; junction bases outside the gene matches: 5. In DNA, the CDR3 is TGTGCCAGCAGCCGGGACAGGTTGGAAGAGACCCAGTACTTC. As protein: CASSRDRLEETQYF.

This clone was observed a few times. The V call is TRBV4-1, the J call TRBJ1-1, with D perhaps matching TRBD1 (5 bases). Germline values: CDR1 MGHRA, CDR2 YSYEKL. This CDR3 region has 14 residues. Trimming removed 0 bases at V and 4 bases at J, with 9 bases between. As DNA, the CDR3 is TGCGCCAGCAGCCAAGATCTTAGGGGCACTGAAGCTTTCTTT. Translating it yields CASSQDLRGTEAFF.

This chain uses TRBV6-1 with TRBJ2-1; possibly TRBD2 for D (5 bases). Trimming stripped 5 bases from V and 4 bases from J, with 15 bases between. This CDR3 region has 15 residues. Germline V gene sequence: CDR1 MNHNS, CDR2 SASEGT. CDR3 in amino acids: CASSSGSEGYNEQFF. The CDR3 bases are TGTGCCAGCAGTTCGGGGTCCGAGGGATACAATGAGCAGTTCTTC.

The rearrangement links TRBV6-5 to TRBJ1-1; D gene ambiguous. The V end was cut by 2 bases, the J end by 1 base, with 5 bases between. The length of the CDR3 is 13 residues. Germline V gene data show CDR1 as MNHEY and CDR2 as SVGAGI. CDR3 DNA sequence: TGTGCCAGCAGTTACAACAGGAACACTGAAGCTTTCTTT. It translates to CASSYNRNTEAFF.

V and J are TRBV5-1 and TRBJ2-3; 8 bases are a match to TRBD2. With 5 bases clipped from V and 5 bases from J, the junction kept 4 bases outside the gene matches. The CDR3 totals 13 residues. Per the germline V gene, CDR1 is SGHRS and CDR2 is YFSETQ. The CDR3 nucleotides are TGCGCCAGCAGAGCGGGAGCAGGAGATACGCAGTATTTT. Its protein is CASRAGAGDTQYF.

This chain connects TRBV30 to TRBJ2-7; D unresolved. V was clipped by 7 bases and J by 4 bases, with 17 bases between them. The germline CDR1 and CDR2 sequences are GTSNPN and SVGIG (reference sequence). The CDR3 is made up of 13 amino acids. Here the CDR3 reads CASPSRPVYEQYF. The DNA for the CDR3 is TGTGCCTCCCCGAGCAGGCCTGTTTACGAGCAGTACTTC.

The V call is TRBV7-2, the J call TRBJ1-5; TRBD1 matches 9 bases. V was pared by 5 bases and J by 6 bases, with 14 bases of the junction left unmatched. Looked up from germline, CDR1 is SGHTA and CDR2 is FQGNSA. The CDR3 consists of 17 residues. CDR3 bases: TGTGCCAGCAGCGCCGAACCGGGGACAGGGTTACGTCAGCCCCAGCATTTT. Translating gives CASSAEPGTGLRQPQHF.

The chain recombines TRBV6-1 with TRBJ2-3; D is perhaps TRBD1 (6 bases). V shed 8 bases and J shed 0 bases, with 15 bases lying between them. The length of the CDR3 is 15 residues. CDR1 is MNHNS, CDR2 SASEGT, per germline. CDR3 nucleotides: TGTGCCAGCCATCCGGACAGATCTAGCACAGATACGCAGTATTTT. Amino acid sequence: CASHPDRSSTDTQYF.

The V gene is TRBV15, the J gene TRBJ1-1; possibly TRBD1 for D (6 bases). Trimming left V 8 bases short and J 6 bases short, with 16 bases between. The CDR3 runs to 13 residues. CDR1 and CDR2 (germline): LNHNV, YYDKDF (reference sequence). CDR3 bases: TGTGCCACCCGAGACAGGTTGAGCGCTGAAGCTTTCTTT. Translated: CATRDRLSAEAFF.

The chain carries TRBV28 and TRBJ1-5, with no clear D. V was cut by 4 bases and J by 3 bases, with 13 bases left in between. From germline, CDR1 is MDHEN and CDR2 SYDVKM. The CDR3 sequence is 15 residues long. Here the CDR3 DNA reads TGTGCCAGCAGTTGGTTGCAGATCCACAATCAGCCCCAGCATTTT. This gives the protein CASSWLQIHNQPQHF. The full variable domain, rest sourced from reference TRBV28 and TRBJ1-5, is DVKVTQSSRYLVKRTGEKVFLECVQDMDHENMFWYRQDPGLGLRLIYFSYDVKMKEKGDIPEGYSVSREKKERFSLILESASTNQTSMYLCASSWLQIHNQPQHFGDGTRLSIL.

The chain recombines TRBV28 with TRBJ1-3; 7 bases agree with TRBD1. The CDR3 loop spans 15 amino acids. From germline, CDR1 is MDHEN and CDR2 SYDVKM. V gave up 4 bases and J gave up 4 bases; unmatched junction bases: 7. The CDR3 coding sequence is TGTGCCAGCAGTTCCCCGGACAGGCTCGGAAACACCATATATTTT. Translation: CASSSPDRLGNTIYF.

The V and J genes are TRBV20-1 and TRBJ1-2; D unresolved. The CDR3 has 9 amino acids. Germline V gives CDR1 DFQATT, CDR2 SNEGSKA (reference sequence). V dropped 7 bases and J dropped 6 bases, with 6 bases sitting between them. The CDR3 nucleotides read TGCAGTGACTCGGATGGCTACACCTTC. Translating gives CSDSDGYTF.

The genes are TRBV5-5 and TRBJ1-1; 8 bases are a match to TRBD1. Germline loops: CDR1 SGHKS, CDR2 YYEKEE (reference sequence). The CDR3 contains 16 residues. The junction had 14 bases not matched to a gene; V was cut back by 6 bases and J by 4 bases. The CDR3 sequence: CASILGQGAGSTEAFF. In DNA form, the CDR3 reads TGTGCCAGCATTCTCGGGCAGGGGGCTGGGAGCACTGAAGCTTTCTTT.

The chain combines TRBV15 with TRBJ2-7; possible D gene TRBD1, 6 bases. Trimming pared 0 bases from V and 2 bases from J, leaving 11 bases between. Germline V CDR1 and CDR2: LNHNV, YYDKDF (reference sequence). CDR3 length: 15 residues. The CDR3 bases are TGTGCCACCAGCAGAGATATGAGGGACACCTACGAGCAGTACTTC. It codes for CATSRDMRDTYEQYF.

The CDR3 loop is CASSPLAFPEAFF. Here the CDR3 DNA reads TGTGCCAGCTCACCCCTAGCTTTTCCTGAAGCTTTCTTT. J is TRBJ1-1 and V is TRBV18; D uncertain. Per germline, CDR1 KGHSH and CDR2 LQKENI. This CDR3 has 13 residues. Deletions cut 3 bases from V and 6 bases from J, with 11 bases between.

This clone has just one count. The chain combines TRBV5-6 with TRBJ2-1, with TRBD2 as a possible D gene (6 bases). Germline values: CDR1 SGHDT, CDR2 YYEEEE. This CDR3 region has 17 residues. The ends were cut back, 5 bases at V and 2 bases at J, with 20 bases in the middle. The CDR3 is CASSYTPGVGTYNEQFF. CDR3 nucleotides: TGTGCCAGCAGTTATACGCCGGGGGTGGGCACCTACAATGAGCAGTTCTTC.

The V gene is TRBV4-1, the J gene TRBJ2-5, with TRBD2 as a possible D gene (5 bases). The better agreement between TRBJ2-7 and the DNA end casts doubt on the J call. The CDR3 consists of 13 residues. The germline gives CDR1 MGHRA, CDR2 YSYEKL. CDR3 in amino acids: CASSQDEGNEQYF. The CDR3 coding sequence is TGCGCCAGCAGCCAAGACGAGGGAAACGAGCAGTACTTC.

This rearrangement joins TRBV4-3 to TRBJ2-7; D is unresolved. CDR1 is LGHNA and CDR2 is YSLEER in the germline V gene. This CDR3 comprises 15 residues. The V gene lost 4 bases and the J gene lost 0 bases, with 13 bases spanning the gap. The CDR3 here is CASSRAAASSYEQYF. The CDR3 DNA reads as TGCGCCAGCAGCCGCGCGGCAGCCTCCTCCTACGAGCAGTACTTC.

This clone has just one count. V gene TRBV9 combines with J gene TRBJ2-5; no firm D call. CDR1 and CDR2 (germline): SGDLS, YYNGEE. This CDR3 comprises 14 residues. Trimming shortened V by 0 bases and J by 3 bases, and 9 bases separated the two germline ends. The CDR3 DNA sequence: TGTGCCAGCAGCGTAGCTACGATAGAAGAGACCCAGTACTTC. This encodes CASSVATIEETQYF.

This clone was observed a few times. The V and J genes are TRBV7-9 and TRBJ1-4; TRBD1 matches 7 bases. J gave up 6 bases and V 5 bases, and 18 bases lay outside the gene matches. The CDR3 is made up of 18 amino acids. CDR1 SEHNR and CDR2 FQNEAQ come from the germline V gene (reference sequence). CDR3: CASSTWDSSPSGDEKLFF. The CDR3 DNA follows: TGTGCCAGCAGCACATGGGACAGCTCACCCTCGGGGGATGAAAAACTGTTTTTT.

V is TRBV28 and J is TRBJ1-1; no reliable D call. The V and J ends lost 3 bases and 4 bases respectively, with 12 bases between them. Germline CDR1 and CDR2: MDHEN and SYDVKM. The CDR3 extends over 14 amino acids. CDR3 region: CASSFYGERTEAFF. CDR3 nucleotides: TGTGCCAGCAGTTTCTACGGGGAGCGCACTGAAGCTTTCTTT.

V and J are TRBV7-3 and TRBJ2-5; 10 nucleotides align to TRBD1. Germline V gene data show CDR1 as SGHTA and CDR2 as FQGTGA. The V segment lost 5 bases and the J segment 5 bases; nucleotides outside the gene matches: 8. The CDR3 sequence is 15 residues long. The CDR3, as DNA: TGTGCCAGCAGCCCTCGGACAGGGGGTTTGGAGACCCAGTACTTC. As protein: CASSPRTGGLETQYF.

This clone has a single count. V usage is TRBV19 and J usage is TRBJ2-2, with D tentatively TRBD1 (6 bases). This CDR3 comprises 16 residues. V gave up 5 bases and J gave up 0 bases, with 13 bases separating them. CDR1 and CDR2 from the germline V gene are LNHDA and SQIVND (reference sequence). CDR3 sequence: CASSLRTAANTGELFF. In DNA, the CDR3 is TGTGCCAGTAGTCTCCGGACAGCTGCGAACACCGGGGAGCTGTTTTTT.

This clone is a singleton in its sample. The chain is built from TRBV10-3 and TRBJ1-1; tentatively, D is TRBD1 (5 bases). Germline CDR1 ENHRY, CDR2 SYGVKD. The CDR3 sequence is 14 residues long. Trimming cost V 2 bases and J 4 bases, with 11 bases left between them. The CDR3 reads CAISEQGTATEAFF. The DNA for the CDR3 is TGTGCCATCAGTGAGCAGGGTACCGCCACTGAAGCTTTCTTT.

The CDR3 spells CASRVSAGTGGEKLFF. CDR3 nucleotide sequence: TGCGCCAGCAGAGTATCGGCCGGGACAGGGGGTGAAAAACTGTTTTTT. The V and J genes are TRBV5-1 and TRBJ1-4, with TRBD1 matching over 11 bases. Trimming cost V 5 bases and J 7 bases; bases outside gene matches: 10. Germline V gene sequence: CDR1 SGHRS, CDR2 YFSETQ. The CDR3 covers 16 residues.

V usage is TRBV10-3 and J usage is TRBJ2-5, with 11 bases identical to TRBD2. CDR1 is ENHRY and CDR2 is SYGVKD in the germline V gene. The CDR3 runs 16 residues. Losses at the gene ends were 3 bases for V and 7 bases for J; bases not matched to a gene: 10. In DNA form, the CDR3 reads TGTGCCATCAGTGATTCGACTAGCGGGGCAAGCGGGACCCAGTACTTC. Protein sequence: CAISDSTSGASGTQYF.